This TCR beta chain is drawn from a study of shared clonotypes between healthy human individuals. Study context: CD4 naive and CD4 memory each took three plates per donor, while CD8 naive took two and CD8 memory one. Broader study findings: Among the subsets, naive ones generally showed larger estimated richness than memory ones. Sequencing depth was predicted to influence how clonotypes are shared among donors.

Per the germline V gene, CDR1 is SGHVS and CDR2 is FNYEAQ. CDR3 size: 17 residues. V was clipped by 2 bases and J by 2 bases, with 16 bases between them. The material for each subset, its genomic DNA, was split evenly across several immunoSEQ plates. Here immunoSEQ multiplex PCR was the method, and the copy in TCRdb shows in-frame clones only, minus some. The sample holds about a million clones, approximately 77% seen once. This clone was counted only a few times. No antigen is known for it. This TCR was sampled from a man aged 18 to 30 in good health. Some clones in this sample may be carry-over from other donors' samples. Sequencing was performed on memory CD4+ T cells from PBMCs. As to subset: CD45RA-negative fraction. The chain is built from TRBV7-6 and TRBJ1-3; TRBD1 is a possible D gene (5 bases). The CDR3 is CASSLWGLGGPGNTIYF. The CDR3 DNA reads as TGTGCCAGCAGCTTATGGGGACTGGGAGGTCCTGGAAACACCATATATTTT.